This is a list of T cell receptor beta chains from one sample in a study of tumor-infiltrating lymphocytes in primary liver carcinoma. Using its own MiXCR run on the multiplex PCR reads, TCRdb lists one record per CDR3 protein. The repertoire has 80,000 or so distinct CDR3 sequences, approximately 70% of them found once; the top ten carry about 28%. Sequences were obtained from tumor-adjacent normal liver tissue. These receptors came from a man in his forties or fifties with primary liver carcinoma and hepatitis B virus infection. Both conserved end residues are part of each CDR3. The D gene is left open where the match is weak. For some rows the clone size is stated as once, few or many, or as a class when expanded; others skip it.

V gene	clone size	D gene	J gene	CDR3 DNA	CDR3 protein
TRBV5-6	-	-	TRBJ2-7	TGTGCCAGCGGCTTATTAAGCGACAGCCAGATGGTGGAGCAGTACTTC	CASGLLSDSQMVEQYF
TRBV7-9	-	-	TRBJ1-2	TGTGCCAGCAGCCCCGAGGGCAGACTGTCCCAGTATGGCAACACCTTC	CASSPEGRLSQYGNTF
TRBV11-2	many	-	TRBJ2-5	TGTGCCAGCAGCTTAGAAAGGGGCACTGAGGCCCAGTACTTC	CASSLERGTEAQYF
TRBV11-2	-	-	TRBJ2-3	TGTGGCAGCAGCTCTTACCAGATGTCCCGCACAGATACGCAATATTTT	CGSSSYQMSRTDTQYF
TRBV28	-	-	TRBJ2-2	TGTGCCAGCAGTCGACATCCGAACACCGGGGGGCTGTTTTTT	CASSRHPNTGGLFF
TRBV4-2	-	-	TRBJ2-3	TGTGCCAACAGCCAAGATTCCATCGGAGGTAGCACAGATACGCAGTATTTT	CANSQDSIGGSTDTQYF
TRBV30	many	TRBD2	TRBJ2-5	TGTGCCTGGGGAGCCGGGACTAGGGACGCGTCGGCCCAGTACTTC	CAWGAGTRDASAQYF
TRBV11-2	once	TRBD1	TRBJ2-7	TGTACCAGCAGCTTAGATCGCAGACAGGGGGCCGACGAACAGTACTTC	CTSSLDRRQGADEQYF
TRBV4-1	many	-	TRBJ1-5	TGCGCCAGCAGCCAAGGGGCAGGGCGAAGCAATCAGCCCCAGCATTTT	CASSQGAGRSNQPQHF
TRBV6-2/TRBV6-3	-	-	TRBJ2-1	TGTGCCAGCAGTTACACGGAGAGCTCCTCCAATGAGCAGTTCTTC	CASSYTESSSNEQFF
TRBV5-5	-	TRBD2	TRBJ2-7	TGTGCCAGCAGCTCGACCAGCGGGACTTCCTACGAGCAGTACTTC	CASSSTSGTSYEQYF
TRBV11-2	-	-	TRBJ2-5	TGTGCCAGCAGTTTAGTAGCAGGGCATTTGGGGACCCAGTACTTC	CASSLVAGHLGTQYF
TRBV13	-	-	TRBJ2-4	TGTGCCAGTAGCTTAAGTACAGGAAACATTCAGTACTTC	CASSLSTGNIQYF
TRBV7-2	-	TRBD2	TRBJ2-2	TGTGCCAGCAGCTTAGGCGGGAGGGCCACCGGGGAGCTGTTTTTT	CASSLGGRATGELFF
TRBV6-5	-	-	TRBJ1-4	TGTGCCAGCAGAAACGGTGGGGCAACTAATGAAAAACTGTTTTTT	CASRNGGATNEKLFF
TRBV11-2	-	-	TRBJ1-6	TGTGCCAGCAGCTCTCAATCTGAATACTTGAGTTCACCCATCCACTTT	CASSSQSEYLSSPIHF
TRBV4-1	-	TRBD1	TRBJ1-4	TGCGCCAGCAGCCGGGAGGGGAACAGGGGGCAAGTTACTAATGAAAAACTGTTTTTT	CASSREGNRGQVTNEKLFF
TRBV28	-	-	TRBJ2-1	TGTGCCAGCAGTTTTCCCCCCCAACGGCGGCCTATGGGGTCCTACAAAGAGCAGTTCTTC	CASSFPPQRRPMGSYKEQFF
TRBV4-3	-	TRBD1	TRBJ2-7	TGCGCCAGCAATCAAGAGACAGGGGGGGGCTACGGGCAGTACTTC	CASNQETGGGYGQYF
TRBV6-5	few	-	TRBJ2-1	TGTGCCAGCAGTAGACCAGCCTCCAATGAGCAGTTCTTC	CASSRPASNEQFF
TRBV6-1	few	TRBD2	TRBJ2-1	TGTGCCAGCAGGACCCCGACTAGCGGGAGTCGGAATGAGCAGTTCTTC	CASRTPTSGSRNEQFF
TRBV6-2/TRBV6-3	many	-	TRBJ1-5	TGTGCCAGCAGTTCATGGGGGAGGGTTCAGCCCCAGCATTTT	CASSSWGRVQPQHF
TRBV6-5	many	TRBD2	TRBJ2-1	TGTGCCAGCAGGCGGCTAGCGGGAGAGGGAAATGAGCAGTTCTTC	CASRRLAGEGNEQFF
TRBV6-1	-	-	TRBJ2-1	TGTGTCACCTCGGCGGGGCCGGCCTACAATGAGCAGTTCTTC	CVTSAGPAYNEQFF
TRBV6-5	-	-	TRBJ2-7	TGTGCCAGCAGATTGGGACCAAGGATGAAGCAGTACTTC	CASRLGPRMKQYF
TRBV6-5	-	-	TRBJ2-1	TGTGCCAGCAGTCACGGAGGCAGCTCCTACAATGAGCAGTTCTTC	CASSHGGSSYNEQFF
TRBV10-3	-	-	TRBJ2-7	TGTGCCACGTCCAAGGGAAATGAGCAGTACTTC	CATSKGNEQYF
TRBV11-1	-	-	TRBJ2-1	TGTGCCGGCAGCTTAGGGTACAGGGTACAGTTCTTC	CAGSLGYRVQFF
TRBV4-1	-	-	TRBJ2-1	TGCGCCAACAGCCTGCTCGGTAACAACAACAATGAACAGTTCTTC	CANSLLGNNNNEQFF
TRBV6-6	many	TRBD1	TRBJ2-7	TGTGCCAGCAGTCCAGGGGGCTTCGAGCAGTACTTC	CASSPGGFEQYF
TRBV7-8	-	-	TRBJ2-1	TGTGCCAGCATCCCGCTTGGAGACTCAGCGGTCTCCTACAGTGAGCAGTTCTTC	CASIPLGDSAVSYSEQFF
TRBV6-2/TRBV6-3	once	-	TRBJ2-1	TGTGCAAGCAGCCTCGGGGGTGTCTCCTACAATGAGCAGTTCTTC	CASSLGGVSYNEQFF
TRBV29-1	-	-	TRBJ2-7	TGCAACGTTCATCGGTACCCCTCCTACGAGCAGTACTTC	CNVHRYPSYEQYF
TRBV12-3/TRBV12-4	-	TRBD1	TRBJ1-5	TGTGCCATCAGTTTTGGGGGCCGAGGGGGCGGCAATCAGCCCCAGCATTTT	CAISFGGRGGGNQPQHF
TRBV10-3	-	-	TRBJ2-7	TGTGCCATCAGTGAGGGCAGTGTCTCCGAGCAGTACTTC	CAISEGSVSEQYF
TRBV24-1	-	-	TRBJ1-1	TGTGCCACCAGCGATATGACTGAAGCTTTCTTT	CATSDMTEAFF
TRBV30	few	-	TRBJ1-1	TGTGCCTGGAGTGTAGGCATCTCGAACACTGAAGCTCTCTTT	CAWSVGISNTEALF
TRBV11-2	-	-	TRBJ1-1	TGTGCCAGCTGCCGAGGTAGGGCAATGGTCTTCACTGGAGCTTTCTTT	CASCRGRAMVFTGAFF
TRBV11-2	-	TRBD1	TRBJ2-5	TGTGCCAGCAGCTTATGGCTGGACAGGACAAAGACCCAGTACTTC	CASSLWLDRTKTQYF
TRBV6-4	-	-	TRBJ2-7	TGTGCCAGCAGCCCCGGTTCCAGTGGCATGGGCGAGCAGTACTTC	CASSPGSSGMGEQYF
TRBV11-1	-	-	TRBJ1-1	TGTGCCAGCGGCCACGGGCGAAACATTGAAGCTTTCTTT	CASGHGRNIEAFF
TRBV6-1	-	-	TRBJ1-1	TGTGCCAGCAGTCCACGGACGGTCATGAGCACTGAAGCTTTCTTT	CASSPRTVMSTEAFF
TRBV6-1	-	-	TRBJ2-7	TGTGCCAGCAGTACTGACAGGAGATACGAGCAGTACTTC	CASSTDRRYEQYF
TRBV29-1	once	-	TRBJ2-4	TGCAGCGTTGAGAGGCAGGGCGTCAGGGGCATTCAGTACTTC	CSVERQGVRGIQYF
TRBV6-5	-	-	TRBJ2-7	TGTGCTAGTAGTTACTCGAGGGGAAACCACCAGCAGTACTTC	CASSYSRGNHQQYF
TRBV6-5	few	-	TRBJ2-6	TGTGCCAGCAGATACTTCACGGGCTCTGGGGCCAACGTCCTGACTTTC	CASRYFTGSGANVLTF
TRBV4-2	many	TRBD1	TRBJ1-2	TGTGCCAGCAGCCAATCCGGGACAGGGCCCTATGGATACACCTTC	CASSQSGTGPYGYTF
TRBV6-2/TRBV6-3	-	-	TRBJ2-3	TGTGCTAACAGTTACTCCGGCTCCCGTAGAGATACGCAGTATTTT	CANSYSGSRRDTQYF